These T cell receptor beta chains were read from a single sample in a study of blood T cell repertoires in COVID-19. The protocol was immunoSEQ multiplex PCR, while the TCRdb copy is restricted to in-frame clones and leaves out a portion. The table records 75,000 to 90,000 clones, approximately 86% of them present only once. The source material was peripheral blood. Receptors were obtained from a man older than 75 with active or convalescent COVID-19. CDR3s include the opening cysteine and the closing phenylalanine or tryptophan. D genes are given only for firm matches. Only some rows state a clone size, as once, few, many or a class for expanded clones.

j_call v_call d_call clone_size cdr3_aa cdr3_nt
TRBJ1-1 TRBV9 . . CASSVVPGGGTEAFF TGTGCCAGCAGCGTAGTTCCGGGAGGGGGCACTGAAGCTTTCTTT
TRBJ1-1 TRBV4-2 . . CASSQEGGGTEAFF TGTGCCAGCAGCCAAGAGGGGGGAGGGACTGAAGCTTTCTTT
TRBJ1-6 TRBV4-1 TRBD1 . CASSHRRQGARTRDSPLHF TGCGCCAGCAGCCACCGTAGACAGGGGGCGCGCACCCGGGATTCACCCCTCCACTTT
TRBJ1-4 TRBV6-5 . . CASRPDGGGGEKLFF TGTGCCAGCAGACCCGACGGTGGCGGGGGCGAAAAACTGTTTTTT
TRBJ1-1 TRBV18 . few CASSVGGLGTEAFF TGTGCCAGCTCCGTGGGGGGGCTAGGGACTGAAGCTTTCTTT
TRBJ2-1 TRBV7-9 TRBD1 . CASSWNDRGSYNEQFF TGTGCCAGCAGCTGGAACGACAGGGGTTCCTACAATGAGCAGTTCTTC
TRBJ2-1 TRBV7-2 . once CASSLGIPGQGTNEQFF TGTGCCAGCAGCTTGGGGATACCGGGACAAGGGACCAATGAGCAGTTCTTC
TRBJ1-1 TRBV6-5 . . CASKWTFNTEAFF TGTGCCAGCAAGTGGACATTCAACACTGAAGCTTTCTTT
TRBJ1-4 TRBV29-1 . . CSARTVGGEKLFF TGCAGCGCCCGGACGGTCGGAGGGGAAAAACTGTTTTTT
TRBJ1-5 TRBV5-8 . . CASSLPQGHQPQHF TGTGCCAGCAGCTTGCCACAGGGCCATCAGCCCCAGCATTTT